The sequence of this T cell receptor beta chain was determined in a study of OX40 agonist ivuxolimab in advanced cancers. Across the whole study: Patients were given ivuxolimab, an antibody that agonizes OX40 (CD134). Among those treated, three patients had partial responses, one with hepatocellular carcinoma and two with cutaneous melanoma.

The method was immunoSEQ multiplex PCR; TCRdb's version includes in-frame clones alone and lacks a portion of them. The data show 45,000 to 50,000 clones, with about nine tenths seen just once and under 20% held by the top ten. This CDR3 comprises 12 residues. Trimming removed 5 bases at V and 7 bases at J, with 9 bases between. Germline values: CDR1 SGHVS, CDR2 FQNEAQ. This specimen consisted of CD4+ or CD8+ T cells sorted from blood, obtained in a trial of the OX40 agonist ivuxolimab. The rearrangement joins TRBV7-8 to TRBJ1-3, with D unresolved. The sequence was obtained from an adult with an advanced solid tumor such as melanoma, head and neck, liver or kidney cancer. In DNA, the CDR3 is TGTGCCAGCAGCCCTACCCCGAACACCATATATTTT. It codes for CASSPTPNTIYF.